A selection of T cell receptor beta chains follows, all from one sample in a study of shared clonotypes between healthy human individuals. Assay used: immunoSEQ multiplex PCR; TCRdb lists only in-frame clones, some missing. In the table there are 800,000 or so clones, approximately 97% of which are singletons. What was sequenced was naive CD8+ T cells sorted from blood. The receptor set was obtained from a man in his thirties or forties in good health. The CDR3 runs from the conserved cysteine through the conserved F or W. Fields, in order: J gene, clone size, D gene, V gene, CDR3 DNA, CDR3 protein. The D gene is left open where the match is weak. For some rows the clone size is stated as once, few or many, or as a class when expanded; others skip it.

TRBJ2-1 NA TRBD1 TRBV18 TGTGCCAGCTTCCGGGACAGGGTCTACAATGAGCAGTTCTTC CASFRDRVYNEQFF
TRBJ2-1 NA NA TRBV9 TGTGCCAGCAGTGGTAGCCACTACAATGAGCAGTTCTTC CASSGSHYNEQFF
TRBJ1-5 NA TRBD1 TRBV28 TGTGCCAGCAGTTTAGGGGAGACAGGGATAGAACAGCCCCAGCATTTT CASSLGETGIEQPQHF
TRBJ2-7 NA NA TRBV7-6 TGTGCCAGCAGCTTAGGGACTAACTCCTACGAGCAGTACTTC CASSLGTNSYEQYF
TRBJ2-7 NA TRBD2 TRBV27 TGTGCCAGCAGCTTAACGGGAGGGCCAGTTCTCGAGCAGTACTTC CASSLTGGPVLEQYF
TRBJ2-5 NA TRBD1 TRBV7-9 TGTGCCAGCAGAAAACCGGGACAGGGCAGTGAGACCCAGTACTTC CASRKPGQGSETQYF
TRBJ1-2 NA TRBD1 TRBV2 TGTGCCAGCAGAAAGGAGGGGGCGCTGGACTATGGCTACACCTTC CASRKEGALDYGYTF
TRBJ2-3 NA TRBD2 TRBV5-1 TGCGCCAGCAGCTTGTGGTCCGGGGGAGGGACAGATACGCAGTATTTT CASSLWSGGGTDTQYF
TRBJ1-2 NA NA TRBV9 TGTGCCAGCAGCGTAGGCAGGTTGGATGGCTACACCTTC CASSVGRLDGYTF
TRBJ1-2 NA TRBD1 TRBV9 TGTGCCAGCAGCCAAGGGGGCGCGGATGGCTACACCTTC CASSQGGADGYTF
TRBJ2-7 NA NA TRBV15 TGTGCCACCAGCAGAGATCTGACGTCTGAAGGGTACTACGAGCAGTACTTC CATSRDLTSEGYYEQYF
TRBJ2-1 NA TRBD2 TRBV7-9 TGTGCCAGCTCGACTAGCGCCCATGGAGCAACCTACAATGAGCAGTTCTTC CASSTSAHGATYNEQFF
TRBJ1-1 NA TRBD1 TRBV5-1 TGCGCCAGCAGCTTACAGGACAGGTTTGAAGCTTTCTTT CASSLQDRFEAFF
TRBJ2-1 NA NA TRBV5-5 TGTGCCAGCAGCTTGGGCCCCAACCAGGAGCAGTTCTTC CASSLGPNQEQFF
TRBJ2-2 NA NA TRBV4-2 TGTGCCAGCAGCCAGTATCAGGGGATTATGGCGAACACCGGGGAGCTGTTTTTT CASSQYQGIMANTGELFF
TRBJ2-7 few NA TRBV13 TGTGCCAGCAGCTTATTTACAGGGTTAGGCGACGAGCAGTACTTC CASSLFTGLGDEQYF
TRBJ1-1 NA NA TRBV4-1 TGCGCCAGCAGCCAATCAGACGTCACGAACACTGAAGCTTTCTTT CASSQSDVTNTEAFF
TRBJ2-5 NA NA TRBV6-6 TGTGCCAGCACAGGGAAGATTCTAGAGACCCAGTACTTC CASTGKILETQYF
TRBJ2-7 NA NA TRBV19 TGTGCCAGTAGGGCGGGACCCTCCTACGAGCAGTACTTC CASRAGPSYEQYF
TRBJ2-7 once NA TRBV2 TGTGCCAGCAGTGTGCAGTCCGAGCAGTACTTC CASSVQSEQYF
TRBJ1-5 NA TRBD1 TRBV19 TGTGCCAGTAGTGGAACCGGGACAGGAGGCAATCAGCCCCAGCATTTT CASSGTGTGGNQPQHF
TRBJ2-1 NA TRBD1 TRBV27 TGTGCCAGCAGTTCACAGGGGCCAGCCTACAATGAGCAGTTCTTC CASSSQGPAYNEQFF
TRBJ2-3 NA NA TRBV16 TGTGCCAGCAGCCAATGGCGCACAGATACGCAGTATTTT CASSQWRTDTQYF
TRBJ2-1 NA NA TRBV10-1 TGCGCCAGCAGAGAGGGAGGTGAGCAGTTCTTC CASREGGEQFF
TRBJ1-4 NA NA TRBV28 TGTGCCAGCAGTTTAGGGGCAGGAGTTAATGAAAAACTGTTTTTT CASSLGAGVNEKLFF
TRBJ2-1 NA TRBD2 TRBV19 TGTGCCAGTACTAGCGGGAGGGCCAATGAGCAGTTCTTC CASTSGRANEQFF
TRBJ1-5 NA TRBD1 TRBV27 TGTGCCAGCAGTTTATCGGGAGGGACAGGGGTAAGCAATCAGCCCCAGCATTTT CASSLSGGTGVSNQPQHF
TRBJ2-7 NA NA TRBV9 TGTGCCAGCAGCGTAGTTGCGGGTGAAGCCTACGAGCAGTACTTC CASSVVAGEAYEQYF
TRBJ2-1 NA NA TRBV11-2 TGTGCCAGCAGCTCGGCGGGGCCCGGGCAGTTCTTC CASSSAGPGQFF
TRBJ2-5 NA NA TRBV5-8 TGTGCCAGCAGCTTGGTGGGGCTGCAAGAGACCCAGTACTTC CASSLVGLQETQYF
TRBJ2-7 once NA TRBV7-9 TGTGCCAGCAGCCTCAGGGACTCCTACGAGCAGTACTTC CASSLRDSYEQYF